This TCR beta chain was captured in a study of blood T cell repertoires in COVID-19. In the original analysis: Reference gene primer amplification gave estimated nucleated cell counts. Profiling relied on immunoSEQ multiplex PCR, and the TCRdb table lists in-frame clones only, not all of them. V and J calls and clone size follow that table, whereas D and trimming were derived from the DNA. The table shows 62,000 or so clones, with under 80% occurring only once. The CDR3 loop spans 13 amino acids. The V and J ends lost 2 bases and 4 bases respectively, with 8 bases between them. The chain carries TRBV12-3 or TRBV12-4 and TRBJ1-1, with D tentatively TRBD1 (6 bases). Sequenced sample: peripheral blood. The receptor was derived from a human donor in a cohort sampled during active COVID-19. The CDR3 sequence: CASSLRGGTEAFF. In nucleotides, the CDR3 is TGTGCCAGCAGTTTAAGGGGGGGCACTGAAGCTTTCTTT.